The 17 T cell receptor beta chains below all came from one sample that was sequenced in a study of T cells in Graves' hyperthyroidism and ophthalmopathy. The TCR beta CDR3 regions underwent amplification using RNA transcripts as the source. The primer set for the first-round RT-PCR of the TCR CDR3 was HTBI. TCRdb processed the multiplex PCR reads anew with MiXCR; each CDR3 protein has one entry. The sample gives about 710,000 distinct CDR3 sequences, less than 20% of which show up once; around 7.7% is in the top ten. The sample taken for sequencing was blood. These receptors were obtained from a man aged 18 to 30 with Graves' hyperthyroidism.

This clonotype was seen many times. The rearrangement links TRBV20-1 to TRBJ2-7, with D perhaps given as TRBD1 or TRBD2 (8 bases each). The germline V gene encodes CDR1 DFQATT and CDR2 SNEGSKA (reference sequence). The CDR3 is made up of 16 amino acids. V lost 5 bases, J lost 9 bases, and 29 bases lay in between. The CDR3 DNA reads TGCAGTGCTGAAGGACAGGGACTAGTAGGGGCTCTAGGGCAGTACTTC. The encoded protein is CSAEGQGLVGALGQYF.

V is TRBV5-5 and J is TRBJ2-1, with 9 positions matching TRBD1. The germline CDR1 and CDR2 sequences are SGHKS and YYEKEE (reference sequence). V lost 6 bases to trimming and J lost 7 bases; unmatched junction nucleotides: 11. This CDR3 contains 15 residues. CDR3 DNA: TGTGCCAGCACCGGGACAGGGTTTATTGCGAATGAGCAGTTCTTC. Protein product: CASTGTGFIANEQFF.

This clonotype was seen at least ten times. The CDR3 sequence: CASSGDGGGPYSNQPQHF. The CDR3 nucleotides read TGTGCCAGCAGTGGGGACGGGGGGGGCCCCTATAGCAATCAGCCCCAGCATTTT. V usage is TRBV12-3 or TRBV12-4 and J usage is TRBJ1-5; a possible D gene is TRBD1 (6 bases). V was pared by 5 bases and J by 0 bases, with 20 bases between. The CDR3 consists of 18 residues.

Ten or more counts support this clonotype. The chain has TRBV12-3 or TRBV12-4 and TRBJ2-1; 8 nucleotides match TRBD2. The CDR3 is made up of 14 amino acids. The junction had 6 bases not matched to a gene; V was cut back by 7 bases and J by 4 bases. CDR3 nucleotides: TGTGCCAGCAAGGTAACTAGCGGATACAATGAGCAGTTCTTC. Translating it yields CASKVTSGYNEQFF.

This clonotype appeared many times. The rearrangement joins TRBV15 to TRBJ2-7, with D possibly TRBD2 on 5 matching bases. The ends were cut back, 8 bases at V and 2 bases at J, with 16 bases in the middle. Germline CDR1 reads LNHNV; CDR2 reads YYDKDF (reference sequence). CDR3 length: 14 amino acids. The CDR3 is CATQPTRAPYEQYF. The CDR3 region has the DNA TGTGCCACCCAGCCAACGAGGGCCCCCTACGAGCAGTACTTC.

This chain uses TRBV20-1 with TRBJ2-1; no reliable D call. The CDR3 length is 14 residues. Germline loops: CDR1 DFQATT, CDR2 SNEGSKA (reference sequence). V was trimmed by 5 bases and J by 3 bases, leaving 14 bases between them. The CDR3 loop reads CSAPDGWIYNEQFF. The CDR3 DNA follows: TGCAGTGCTCCGGACGGATGGATCTACAATGAGCAGTTCTTC.

Comments on this clonotype: A read error may be the cause here, since a much bigger clone is one base away. The chain has TRBV20-1 and TRBJ2-7; D is undetermined. In germline, CDR1 is DFQATT, CDR2 SNEGSKA (reference sequence). The length of the CDR3 is 12 residues. Trimming took off 3 bases at V and 7 bases at J, with 13 bases between the two ends. The CDR3 region has the DNA TGCAGTGCTAGTCGGCCGCACAATGAGCAGTACTTC. Protein sequence: CSASRPHNEQYF.

The rearrangement uses TRBV24-1 and TRBJ2-3; D ambiguous. CDR1 KGHDR and CDR2 SFDVKD come from the germline V gene. This CDR3 comprises 16 residues. The V gene lost 6 bases and the J gene lost 0 bases, with 15 bases spanning the gap. CDR3 amino acids: CATSHPDVPSTDTQYF. The CDR3 nucleotides read TGTGCCACCAGTCACCCGGACGTTCCTAGCACAGATACGCAGTATTTT.

The chain has TRBV3-1 and TRBJ2-7; D possibly corresponds to TRBD2 (6 bases). Germline CDR1 and CDR2: LGHDT and YNNKEL (reference sequence). Trimming took 1 base from V and 4 from J, leaving 17 bases between them. The CDR3 totals 16 residues. CDR3 region: CASSQVPRDFTYEQYF. The CDR3 DNA reads TGTGCCAGCAGCCAAGTTCCCCGGGACTTTACATACGAGCAGTACTTC.

The chain is built from TRBV6-1 and TRBJ1-6; D gene uncertain. V lost 0 bases to trimming and J lost 4 bases, with 13 bases between them. Germline loops: CDR1 MNHNS, CDR2 SASEGT. The CDR3 consists of 17 residues. CDR3 DNA sequence: TGTGCCAGCAGTGAAGCAGGAAGGCGACCGTATAATTCACCCCTCCACTTT. Amino acids: CASSEAGRRPYNSPLHF.

This clonotype was seen a few times. V and J are TRBV6-1 and TRBJ1-2; 7 nucleotides line up with TRBD1. CDR3 length: 13 residues. Germline V gives CDR1 MNHNS, CDR2 SASEGT. The ends lost 7 bases at V and 3 bases at J; junction bases unmatched: 5. The CDR3 DNA sequence: TGTGCCAGCACCATAGGACAGGACTATGGCTACACCTTC. Its translation: CASTIGQDYGYTF.

The rearrangement joins TRBV5-5 to TRBJ1-1, with no clear D. CDR1 is SGHKS, CDR2 YYEKEE, per germline (reference sequence). V gave up 3 bases and J gave up 10 bases, with 13 bases separating them. The CDR3 sequence is 12 residues long. The CDR3 nucleotides read TGTGCCAGCAGCTCTATCGCCCCCGGAGCTTTCTTT. This sequence encodes CASSSIAPGAFF.

This clonotype has at least ten counts. The J gene is TRBJ2-3, the V gene TRBV18; 9 nucleotides match TRBD2. Germline assignment: CDR1 KGHSH and CDR2 LQKENI. The CDR3 is 16 residues long. The junction had 9 bases not matched to a gene; V was cut back by 3 bases and J by 5 bases. The CDR3 protein is CASSPPAGGFEDTQYF. CDR3 DNA sequence: TGTGCCAGCTCACCGCCAGCGGGAGGTTTCGAAGATACGCAGTATTTT.

This clonotype was observed a few times. The chain combines TRBV28 with TRBJ2-1; 7 bases align to TRBD2. Germline assignment: CDR1 MDHEN and CDR2 SYDVKM. This CDR3 has 11 residues. The J segment lost 12 bases and the V segment lost 5 bases, leaving 4 bases of the junction unmatched. CDR3: CASSEWGGQFF. In DNA, the CDR3 is TGTGCCAGCAGTGAATGGGGGGGGCAGTTCTTC. Supplemented by reference TRBV28 and TRBJ2-1, the full variable domain reads DVKVTQSSRYLVKRTGEKVFLECVQDMDHENMFWYRQDPGLGLRLIYFSYDVKMKEKGDIPEGYSVSREKKERFSLILESASTNQTSMYLCASSEWGGQFFGPGTRLTVL.

The V call is TRBV9, the J call TRBJ2-2; 9 bases map to TRBD2. Trimming removed 0 bases from V and 5 bases from J; junction bases left unmatched: 8. Per germline, CDR1 SGDLS and CDR2 YYNGEE. CDR3 length: 17 residues. The CDR3 is CASSVATGGRGTGELFF. The CDR3, as DNA: TGTGCCAGCAGCGTAGCTACAGGCGGGAGGGGGACCGGGGAGCTGTTTTTT.

This clonotype was detected ten times or more. The chain recombines TRBV2 with TRBJ1-2, with D possibly being TRBD1 (5 bases). The germline gives CDR1 SNHLY, CDR2 FYNNEI. This CDR3 has 15 amino acids. V gave up 1 base and J gave up 4 bases, with 13 bases separating them. The CDR3 DNA reads as TGTGCCAGCAGTGAAGAGAAAGCAGGGCTCTATGGCTACACCTTC. As protein: CASSEEKAGLYGYTF. Full variable domain (rest looked up from reference TRBV2 and TRBJ1-2): EPEVTQTPSHQVTQMGQEVILRCVPISNHLYFYWYRQILGQKVEFLVSFYNNEISEKSEIFDDQFSVERPDGSNFTLKIRSTKLEDSAMYFCASSEEKAGLYGYTFGSGTRLTVV.

This clonotype was counted at least ten times. V usage is TRBV5-5 and J usage is TRBJ2-3, with D possibly TRBD2 on 5 matching bases. V was cut by 1 base and J by 0 bases, with 9 bases left in between. The CDR3 is 15 residues long. The germline gives CDR1 SGHKS, CDR2 YYEKEE (reference sequence). The CDR3 bases are TGTGCCAGCAGCTTGTACCTAGCAAGCACAGATACGCAGTATTTT. Its translation is CASSLYLASTDTQYF.